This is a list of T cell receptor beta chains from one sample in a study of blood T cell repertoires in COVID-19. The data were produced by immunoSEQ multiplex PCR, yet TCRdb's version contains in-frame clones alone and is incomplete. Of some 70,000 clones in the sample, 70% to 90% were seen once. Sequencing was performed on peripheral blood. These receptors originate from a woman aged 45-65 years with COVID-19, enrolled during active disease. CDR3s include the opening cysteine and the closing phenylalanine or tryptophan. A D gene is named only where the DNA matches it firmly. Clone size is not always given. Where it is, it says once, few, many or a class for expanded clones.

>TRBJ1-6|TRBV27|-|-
CASSRGQINSPLHF
TGTGCCAGCAGCCGGGGACAAATAAATTCACCCCTCCACTTT
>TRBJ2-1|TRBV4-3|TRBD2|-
CASSLMGGDSYNEQFF
TGCGCCAGCAGCCTCATGGGGGGGGACTCCTACAATGAGCAGTTCTTC
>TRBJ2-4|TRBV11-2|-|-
CASSPNREMRHIQYF
TGTGCCAGCAGCCCCAACAGGGAGATGCGGCACATTCAGTACTTC
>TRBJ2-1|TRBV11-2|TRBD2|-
CASSLSSREPHGEQFF
TGTGCCAGCAGCTTAAGCTCGCGGGAGCCCCATGGTGAGCAGTTCTTC
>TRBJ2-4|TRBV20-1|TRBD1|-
CSASLGQLQYF
TGCAGTGCTAGTTTGGGACAGCTTCAGTACTTC
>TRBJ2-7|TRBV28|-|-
CASKAGRYEQYF
TGTGCCAGCAAGGCAGGGAGGTACGAGCAGTACTTC
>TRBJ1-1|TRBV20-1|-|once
CSAQGNTEAFF
TGCAGTGCACAGGGGAACACTGAAGCTTTCTTT
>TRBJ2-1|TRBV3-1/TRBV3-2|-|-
CASSRSGNCSNEQFF
TGTGCCAGCAGCCGTAGCGGAAACTGCTCCAATGAGCAGTTCTTC
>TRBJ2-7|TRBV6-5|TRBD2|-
CATSSGRGAYEQYF
TGTGCCACCTCTAGCGGGAGAGGCGCCTACGAGCAGTACTTC
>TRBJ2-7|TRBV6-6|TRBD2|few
CASSRGWTSGRAYEQYF
TGTGCCAGCAGTCGAGGCTGGACTAGCGGGAGAGCCTACGAGCAGTACTTC
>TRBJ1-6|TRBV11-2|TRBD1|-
CASRGQGVGSPLHF
TGTGCCAGCAGAGGACAGGGTGTGGGATCACCCCTCCACTTT
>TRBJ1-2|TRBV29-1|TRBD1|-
CSVADRGNYGYTF
TGCAGCGTTGCTGACAGGGGTAACTATGGCTACACCTTC
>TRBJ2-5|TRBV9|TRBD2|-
CASSEGPSGRGVGTQYF
TGTGCCAGCAGCGAGGGGCCTAGCGGGAGAGGGGTGGGGACCCAGTACTTC
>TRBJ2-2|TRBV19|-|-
CASSIGRNTGELFF
TGTGCCAGTAGTATCGGGAGGAACACCGGGGAGCTGTTTTTT
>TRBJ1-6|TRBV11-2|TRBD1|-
CASSRETGTNSPLHF
TGTGCCAGCAGCCGCGAGACAGGGACGAATTCACCCCTCCACTTT
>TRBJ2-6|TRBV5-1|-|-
CASSLVGGVGANVLTF
TGCGCCAGCAGCTTGGTCGGGGGAGTTGGGGCCAACGTCCTGACTTTC
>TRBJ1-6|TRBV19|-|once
CASSAGRYSPLHF
TGTGCCAGTTCGGCGGGGCGGTACTCACCCCTCCACTTT
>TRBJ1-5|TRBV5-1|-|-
CASSLGQDQPQHF
TGCGCCAGCAGCTTGGGACAGGATCAGCCCCAGCATTTT
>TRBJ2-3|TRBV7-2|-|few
CASSLTSGTQYF
TGTGCCAGCAGCTTGACTAGTGGTACGCAGTATTTT
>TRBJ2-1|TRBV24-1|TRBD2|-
CATSDLAGGGEQFF
TGTGCCACCAGTGATCTAGCGGGAGGCGGCGAGCAGTTCTTC
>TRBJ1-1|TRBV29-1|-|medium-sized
CSVRTGGTEAFF
TGCAGCGTTCGGACCGGAGGCACTGAAGCTTTCTTT
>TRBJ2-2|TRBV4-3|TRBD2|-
CASSQDSSGRKTGELFF
TGCGCCAGCAGCCAAGATTCGAGCGGGAGAAAAACCGGGGAGCTGTTTTTT
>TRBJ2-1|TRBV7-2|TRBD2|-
CASSFASGSSNLNEQFF
TGTGCCAGCAGCTTTGCTAGCGGGAGTTCTAATTTAAATGAGCAGTTCTTC
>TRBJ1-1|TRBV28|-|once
CASSMLQGGTRMNTEAFF
TGTGCCAGCAGTATGCTTCAGGGAGGTACCCGCATGAACACTGAAGCTTTCTTT
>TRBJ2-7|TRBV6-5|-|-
CASSRRGYEQYF
TGTGCCAGCAGCCGTCGCGGGTACGAGCAGTACTTC
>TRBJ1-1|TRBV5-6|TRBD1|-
CASSFDRVLLNTEAFF
TGTGCCAGCAGCTTTGACAGGGTACTCTTGAACACTGAAGCTTTCTTT
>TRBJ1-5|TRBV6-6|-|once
CASSYPNKGVSQPQHF
TGTGCCAGCAGTTACCCTAATAAGGGGGTTAGTCAGCCCCAGCATTTT
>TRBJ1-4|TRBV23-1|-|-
CASSQGLQGATNEKLFF
TGCGCCAGCAGTCAAGGCCTACAGGGCGCAACTAATGAAAAACTGTTTTTT
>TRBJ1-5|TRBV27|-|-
CASAEGIWGYQPQHF
TGTGCCAGCGCAGAGGGCATCTGGGGTTATCAGCCCCAGCATTTT
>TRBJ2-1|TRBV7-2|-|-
CASSLVFGGEQFF
TGTGCCAGCAGCTTAGTGTTCGGGGGTGAGCAGTTCTTC
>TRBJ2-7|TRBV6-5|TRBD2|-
CASSLLAGYEQYF
TGTGCCAGCAGCTTATTAGCGGGCTACGAGCAGTACTTC
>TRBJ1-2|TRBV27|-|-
CASSLSTENYGYTF
TGTGCCAGCAGTTTATCGACAGAAAACTATGGCTACACCTTC
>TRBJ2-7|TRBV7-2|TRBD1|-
CASSDSGQIYEQYF
TGTGCCAGCAGCGACTCGGGACAGATTTACGAGCAGTACTTC
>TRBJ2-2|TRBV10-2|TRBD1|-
CASSERGQGPNTGELFF
TGCGCCAGCAGTGAGCGGGGACAGGGACCAAACACCGGGGAGCTGTTTTTT
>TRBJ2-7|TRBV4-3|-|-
CASSQDRPASRSRYEQYF
TGCGCCAGCAGCCAAGATCGCCCAGCGTCCCGATCCCGCTACGAGCAGTACTTC
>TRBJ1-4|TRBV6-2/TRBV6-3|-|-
CASSETGVKLFF
TGTGCCAGCAGTGAGACGGGGGTAAAACTGTTTTTT
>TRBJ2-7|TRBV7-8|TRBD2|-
CASSLARLAGEQYF
TGTGCCAGCAGCTTAGCGCGGCTAGCGGGAGAGCAGTACTTC
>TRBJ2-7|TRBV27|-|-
CASSLSQFTEQYF
TGTGCCAGCAGTTTATCACAGTTCACCGAGCAGTACTTC
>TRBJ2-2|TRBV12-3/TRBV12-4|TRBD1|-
CASDRGNTGELFF
TGTGCCAGCGACAGGGGGAACACCGGGGAGCTGTTTTTT
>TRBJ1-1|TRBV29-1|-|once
CSVAKSGTEAFF
TGCAGCGTTGCGAAGTCCGGCACTGAAGCTTTCTTT
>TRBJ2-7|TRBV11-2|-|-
CASSTSEGVYEQYF
TGTGCCAGCAGCACCTCGGAGGGTGTCTACGAGCAGTACTTC
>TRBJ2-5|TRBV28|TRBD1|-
CASRTGRETQYF
TGTGCCAGTAGGACAGGTCGGGAGACCCAGTACTTC